The source of this TCR beta chain is a study of cytomegalovirus exposure and HLA in healthy donors (dated by TCRdb to about 2017). Looking at the study overall: An earlier analysis of some 600 of the donors reported 276 Gb of sequence data and around 110 million unique TCR beta sequences obtained from around 170 million T cells. An early release covering approximately 600 HLA-typed donors comprised about 300 gigabases of sequencing data and roughly 86 million unique TCR sequences. Among the roughly 430 genotyped donors, approximately 77% belonged to the genetic ancestry cluster associated with self-reported Caucasian donors. The study aimed to test whether cataloging public T cell receptors could reveal signatures of past pathogen exposure. The T cell repertoires of 666 subjects were profiled by immunosequencing and related to cytomegalovirus serostatus. In addition to the first cohort of approximately 670 subjects, a separate validation cohort of about 120 different subjects was used. To predict cytomegalovirus infection status, the study combined high-throughput TCR immunosequencing, statistical association of individual TCRs with disease status, and machine learning. A later analysis re-examined previously published TCR beta repertoires from more than 600 donors and added high-resolution HLA genotyping to investigate patterns of TCR occurrence. The later analysis used no new phenotypic data to find candidate immune exposures, relying instead on TCR beta sequences and their occurrence across donors. To decide whether each TCR beta V gene segment behaved as functional or pseudogenic, an earlier analysis of nearly 600 of the donors relied on high-throughput TCR beta sequencing. Donor age, sex, ethnicity and CMV serostatus were compiled together with the repertoire data. Genome-wide SNP genotypes for about 55% of the roughly 670 donors were used in a later genetic analysis, which treated that subset as a discovery cohort. All discovery cohort repertoires had been generated using a single sequencing platform. Both class I and class II loci were covered by HLA typing, at four-digit resolution. Typing coverage differed by locus: A, B, C, DRB1 and DQB1 were typed in about 620-630 donors, DQA1 in 500 to 550, DPA1 in nearly 610, and DPB1 in around 440. Several DR-DQ haplotypes were treated as single units for association and clustering because of strong linkage in the cohort. Among some 410 genotyped donors of the cohort, an average of approximately 240,000 unique TCR beta nucleotide sequences were sequenced per donor, 15% to 20% of them non-productive.

Points on this clone: The clone's antigen remains unknown. No much larger clone is present one base from it, and per-base qualities are unavailable.

The cohort comprised hundreds of healthy bone marrow donors. Cohort members were all nominally healthy when sampled, although unrecorded immune exposures were likely present. The donor tested CMV seronegative and was one of the 352 seronegative cohort members. Every donor gave a peripheral blood sample, and the peripheral blood mononuclear cells from that sample were used for TCR beta sequencing. Genomic DNA was extracted from the blood cell samples with the Qiagen DNeasy Blood Extraction Kit. From the cysteine through the phenylalanine, the CDR3 covers 14 amino acids. Just CDR3 DNA is preserved here, 42 bases in frame from base 1. Looking up the germline V gene (reference sequence) yields CDR1 GTSNPN and CDR2 SVGIG. Findings and caveats that apply to the study as a whole: In a later analysis, some 18,000 TCR beta sequences were associated with specific HLA alleles at a false discovery rate of 0.05. A later genetic analysis reported fewer N-insertions in productive TCRs among donors in an Asian-associated ancestry cluster than the approximately 670-donor mean. Compared with equally common non-associated chains, HLA-associated TCR beta chains in a later analysis were more clonally expanded and had lower generation probabilities. The study gave a list of 150 to 200 TCR beta chains associated with cytomegalovirus. Only TCR beta chains were sequenced in this cohort, and the absence of alpha or paired-chain data limited detectable features. Most TCR sequences were seen in very few donors, while some public TCRs were found in many individuals. The 87-base-pair reads could not distinguish some IMGT-functional V segments, including TRBV6-2 and TRBV6-3, so those segments were excluded. Several of the top co-occurrence clusters appeared to be linked to parvovirus B19, influenza, CMV and Epstein-Barr virus, according to a later analysis. Linkage disequilibrium might explain the correlated functional status among segregating V segments, but an unknown experimental factor could not be excluded. Roughly uniform sequencing depth across donors was assumed in presence/absence analyses, although this assumption may not hold. In both the original and validation cohorts, the classifier was reported to diagnose cytomegalovirus status with high specificity and sensitivity. The authors suggested that the approach could potentially be extended to other disease states and immunological phenotypes. The earlier analysis of 587 of the donors excluded roughly 17 rarely observed V segments, including chromosome 9 orphons, because counts were too low. A further reported finding was that TCR beta sequences accurately predicted the HLA-A and HLA-B alleles for most subjects in the first cohort. An association between a missense DCLRE1C variant and V-gene and J-gene trimming of TCR beta chains was found in a later genetic analysis and replicated in an independent cohort. HLA typing was unavailable for some donors at each locus, so association tests used only the typed subset. Strong co-occurrence of HLA alleles, especially DR and DQ, made assigning TCR associations to individual alleles difficult. In a later analysis, most CMV-associated TCR beta chains were found to appear HLA-restricted, with HLA associations seemingly driven largely by CMV exposure. In vitro tests confirmed that a few of the cytomegalovirus-associated TCR beta chains recognize cytomegalovirus antigens. In an earlier analysis of around 600 of the donors, most TCR beta V segments were observed in productive rearrangements about 90% or about 30% of the time, broadly matching IMGT annotations. CMV serostatus was the only immune exposure information available for the cohort. In a later analysis, TCR association rates were found to vary across HLA loci, with the most associated TCRs seen for DRB1 alleles and the fewest for HLA-C alleles. A cluster of highly shared sequence variants was judged likely to be a technical artifact of the sequencing pipeline.

The protocol used for the library was the immunoSEQ multiplex PCR assay. A mixture of 60 forward primers for TCR Vbeta segments and 13 reverse primers for TCR Jbeta segments was used in the multiplex PCR. The CDR3 region of rearranged TCR beta genes was amplified from genomic DNA with a multiplex PCR assay. The Illumina HiSeq System was used to sequence the amplified TCR beta libraries as 87-base-pair reads. The authors' pipeline ran thus. In a later analysis, some 80 million unique TCR beta chains were counted across the roughly 670 repertoires, and approximately 11 million of these chains were shared by at least two donors. To remove PCR and sequencing errors, raw reads were error-corrected and collapsed into unique sequences using a nearest-neighbor algorithm that merged closely related sequences. To assign V, D and J gene segments, CDR3 sequences were aligned to IMGT reference sequences. Each retained sequence needed at least a six-nucleotide match to both a V gene segment and a J gene segment. A rearrangement counted as productive if the CDR3 had no stop codons and remained in frame with V and J, and every other rearrangement counted as non-productive. Following IMGT convention, CDR3 was defined as the stretch from the second conserved V-encoded cysteine up to the conserved J-encoded phenylalanine. The earlier analysis of a few hundred of the donors excluded any sequence lacking an unambiguous match to a single V gene segment. An earlier analysis of approximately 590 of the donors called V segments functional above 56.7% productive rearrangements and segregating when the between-donor standard deviation exceeded 5%. A statistical classification framework was built for diagnosing cytomegalovirus status from the catalog of TCR beta chain sequences. A later analysis assigned V and J genes by comparing TCR nucleotide sequences with IMGT/GENE-DB human TR gene sequences. The TCRdist pipeline was used in a later analysis to assign CDR3 sequences and most-parsimonious VDJ recombination scenarios. In a later analysis, each TCR beta chain was defined by its CDR3 amino acid sequence together with its V-gene family, and reads without a unique V-gene family were excluded. A later analysis removed 450 to 600 highly shared, low-generation-probability nucleotide sequences to deal with suspected cross-contamination and a sequencing artifact. In a later analysis, a clonal expansion index for each public chain was calculated from normalized within-repertoire ranks of inferred template counts. A later analysis computed generation probabilities with a VDJ recombination model fitted to out-of-frame rearrangements, and checked the results against IGoR. A later analysis scored TCR-TCR, TCR-HLA and TCR-CMV co-occurrence with hypergeometric tests, applying a repertoire-size bias correction to TCR pairs. To estimate false discovery rates, a later analysis permuted the HLA or CMV assignments 20 times. In a later analysis, co-occurring TCRs were grouped using DBSCAN, with TCRdist sequence similarity added in when clustering inside HLA-allele-positive subsets. Repertoires with fewer than 30,000 or more than 120,000 public chains were left out of co-occurrence clustering, as were about 5 repertoires with anomalous nucleotide sharing. The table was pulled from immuneACCESS by TCRdb, which kept in-frame rearrangements only. Such tables lose some clones; where checked, under half of the loss comes from unresolved V genes, and the rest has no known cause. The V and J calls and the clone size are those of that table, but D and trimming were determined from the DNA. The table for this sample lists fewer than 200,000 clones; around three quarters of them were counted only once. The ten largest make up around 5.7% of the sample.

The origin of this receptor is a man in his forties in good health and CMV-seronegative. The V gene is TRBV30 and the J gene is TRBJ2-5; TRBD1 aligns with 11 central bases. The DNA end is more similar to TRBJ2-7, so the J call may be wrong. Sequenced input: PBMCs. The DNA sequence is given as TGTGCCTGGAAAATAGGGACAGGGGGGTACGAGCAGTACTTC. The translation is CAWKIGTGGYEQYF.